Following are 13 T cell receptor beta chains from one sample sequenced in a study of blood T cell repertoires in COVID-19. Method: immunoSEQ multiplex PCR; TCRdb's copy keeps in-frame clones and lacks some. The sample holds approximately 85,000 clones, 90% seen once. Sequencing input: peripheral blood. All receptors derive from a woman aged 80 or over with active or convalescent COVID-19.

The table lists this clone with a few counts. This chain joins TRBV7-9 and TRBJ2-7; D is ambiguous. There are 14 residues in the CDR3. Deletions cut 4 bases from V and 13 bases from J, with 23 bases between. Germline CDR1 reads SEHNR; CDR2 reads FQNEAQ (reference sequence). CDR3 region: CASSSSRPKQPPYF. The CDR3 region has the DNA TGTGCCAGCAGCTCATCCCGACCAAAACAGCCTCCTTACTTC.

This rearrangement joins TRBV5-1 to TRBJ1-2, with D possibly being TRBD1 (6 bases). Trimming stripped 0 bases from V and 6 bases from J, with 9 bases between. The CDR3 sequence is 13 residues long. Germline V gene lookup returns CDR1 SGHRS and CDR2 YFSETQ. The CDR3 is CASSLEGGDGYTF. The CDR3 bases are TGCGCCAGCAGCTTGGAAGGGGGTGATGGCTACACCTTC.

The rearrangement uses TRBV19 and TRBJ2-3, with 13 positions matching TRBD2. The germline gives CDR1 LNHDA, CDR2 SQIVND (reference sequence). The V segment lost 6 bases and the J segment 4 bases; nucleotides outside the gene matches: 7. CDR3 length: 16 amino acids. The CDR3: CASSDGLAGVADTQYF. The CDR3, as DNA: TGTGCCAGTAGCGACGGACTAGCGGGAGTCGCAGATACGCAGTATTTT.

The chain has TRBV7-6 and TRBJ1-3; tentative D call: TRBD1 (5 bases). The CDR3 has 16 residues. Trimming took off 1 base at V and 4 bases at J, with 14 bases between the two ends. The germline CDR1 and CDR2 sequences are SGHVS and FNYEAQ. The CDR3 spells CASSLEQAGRGNTIYF. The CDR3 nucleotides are TGTGCCAGCAGCTTAGAACAGGCCGGCAGAGGAAACACCATATATTTT. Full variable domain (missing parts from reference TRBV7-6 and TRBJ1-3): GAGVSQSPRYKVTKRGQDVALRCDPISGHVSLYWYRQALGQGPEFLTYFNYEAQQDKSGLPNDRFSAERPEGSISTLTIQRTEQRDSAMYRCASSLEQAGRGNTIYFGEGSWLTVV.

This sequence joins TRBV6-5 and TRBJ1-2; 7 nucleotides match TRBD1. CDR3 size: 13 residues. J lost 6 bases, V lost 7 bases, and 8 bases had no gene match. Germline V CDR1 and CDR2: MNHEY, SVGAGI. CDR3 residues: CASISDRAHGYTF. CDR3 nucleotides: TGTGCCAGCATTTCCGACAGGGCGCATGGCTACACCTTC.

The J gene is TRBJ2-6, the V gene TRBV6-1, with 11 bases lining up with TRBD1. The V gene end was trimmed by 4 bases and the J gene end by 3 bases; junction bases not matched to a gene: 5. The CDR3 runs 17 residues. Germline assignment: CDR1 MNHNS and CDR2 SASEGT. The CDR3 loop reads CASSARDRGYGANVLTF. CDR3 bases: TGTGCCAGCAGTGCCCGGGACAGGGGGTATGGGGCCAACGTCCTGACTTTC.

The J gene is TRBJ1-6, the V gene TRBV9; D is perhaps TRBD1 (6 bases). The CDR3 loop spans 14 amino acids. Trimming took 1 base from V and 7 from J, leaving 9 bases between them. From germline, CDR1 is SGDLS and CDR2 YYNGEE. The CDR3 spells CASSVTGLNSPLHF. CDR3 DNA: TGTGCCAGCAGCGTAACAGGGTTGAATTCACCCCTCCACTTT.

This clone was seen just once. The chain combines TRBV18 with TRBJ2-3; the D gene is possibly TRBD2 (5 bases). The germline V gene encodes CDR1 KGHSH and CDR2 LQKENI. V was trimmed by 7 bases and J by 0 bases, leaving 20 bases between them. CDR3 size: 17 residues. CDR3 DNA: TGTGCCAGCTTCCTTGGAGGTGTTAGGCCTAGCACAGATACGCAGTATTTT. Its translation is CASFLGGVRPSTDTQYF.

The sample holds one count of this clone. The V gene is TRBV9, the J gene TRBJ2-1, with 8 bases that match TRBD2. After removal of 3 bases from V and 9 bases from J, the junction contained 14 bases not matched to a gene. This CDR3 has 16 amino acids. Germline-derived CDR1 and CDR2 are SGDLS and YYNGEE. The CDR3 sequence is CASSEAPAGVYSEQFF. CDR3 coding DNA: TGTGCCAGCAGCGAGGCCCCAGCGGGAGTTTATAGTGAGCAGTTCTTC.

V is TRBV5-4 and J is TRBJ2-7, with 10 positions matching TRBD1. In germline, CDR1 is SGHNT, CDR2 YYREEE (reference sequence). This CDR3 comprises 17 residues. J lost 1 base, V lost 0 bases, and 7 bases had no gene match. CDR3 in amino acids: CASSLEPGQGNSYEQYF. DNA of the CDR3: TGTGCCAGCAGCTTGGAACCGGGACAGGGGAATTCCTACGAGCAGTACTTC.

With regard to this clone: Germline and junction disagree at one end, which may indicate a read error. Written as DNA, the CDR3 is TGCGCCAGCAGCCGTACAGGATCCTTC. As protein: CASSRTGSF. The V gene is TRBV4-3, the J gene TRBJ1-2; TRBD1 is a possible D gene (5 bases). The CDR3 covers 9 residues. Germline assignment: CDR1 LGHNA and CDR2 YSLEER.

This CDR3 is CASSQVTGGTEAFF. In nucleotides, the CDR3 is TGTGCCAGCAGCCAAGTCACAGGGGGTACTGAAGCTTTCTTT. This rearrangement joins TRBV3-1 (or the pseudogene TRBV3-2) to TRBJ1-1; 8 bases fit TRBD1. Germline CDR1 is LGHDT and CDR2 is YNNKEL (reference sequence). The CDR3 is made up of 14 amino acids. The junction had 3 bases not matched to a gene; V was cut back by 1 base and J by 5 bases.

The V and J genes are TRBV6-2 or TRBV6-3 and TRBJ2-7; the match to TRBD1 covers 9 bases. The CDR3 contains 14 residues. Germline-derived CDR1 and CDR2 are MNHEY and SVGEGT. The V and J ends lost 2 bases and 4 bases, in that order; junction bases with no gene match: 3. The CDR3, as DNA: TGTGCCAGCAGTTACCTAGGACAGGGGTACGAGCAGTACTTC. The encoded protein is CASSYLGQGYEQYF.